Below are 29 T cell receptor beta chains sequenced from a single sample in a study of T cell repertoires in aging, cancer and after chemotherapy. Rearranged V-D-J TRB sequences were amplified with a mixed TRB-A/B primer pool. In TCRdb, the multiplex PCR reads were re-called with MiXCR into one record per CDR3 protein. The sample shows about 2,800 distinct CDR3 sequences, approximately 42% of them seen only once. The template was genomic DNA from peripheral blood, not RNA. The sequencing input was blood. Receptors originate from a human donor with a blood cancer.

This clonotype was recorded once. V usage is TRBV20-1 and J usage is TRBJ2-3, with 7 bases lining up with TRBD2. With 5 bases clipped from V and 4 bases from J, the junction kept 3 bases outside the gene matches. This CDR3 has 12 residues. Germline CDR1 DFQATT, CDR2 SNEGSKA (reference sequence). CDR3 in amino acids: CSAPAGADTQYF. In DNA, the CDR3 is TGCAGTGCTCCCGCGGGGGCAGATACGCAGTATTTT.

The chain combines TRBV19 with TRBJ2-5; 7 nucleotides agree with TRBD1. This CDR3 has 14 amino acids. The germline CDR1 and CDR2 sequences are LNHDA and SQIVND (reference sequence). V shed 2 bases, J shed 4 bases, and the junction held 4 bases outside the gene matches. The CDR3 reads CASSIRNRGETQYF. The CDR3 DNA reads as TGTGCCAGTAGTATAAGGAACAGGGGAGAGACCCAGTACTTC.

The CDR3 DNA sequence: TGTGCCAGCAGTTTGGACGAGGACACCTGGGGCACAGATACGCAGTATTTT. Its translation is CASSLDEDTWGTDTQYF. The chain carries TRBV28 and TRBJ2-3; TRBD1 might be the D (5 bases). Trimming shortened V by 3 bases and J by 1 base, and 17 bases separated the two germline ends. CDR3 length: 17 amino acids. The V gene's germline CDR1 is MDHEN and CDR2 SYDVKM.

V and J are TRBV12-3 or TRBV12-4 and TRBJ1-2; TRBD1 agrees at 10 bases. This CDR3 is built from 15 residues. After removal of 4 bases from V and 1 base from J, the junction contained 3 bases not matched to a gene. CDR3 loop: CASSSDRGFNYGYTF. The DNA of the CDR3 is TGTGCCAGCAGTTCGGACAGGGGGTTTAACTATGGCTACACCTTC.

The chain combines TRBV12-3 or TRBV12-4 with TRBJ2-5; 12 bases agree with TRBD1. J was trimmed by 6 bases and V by 5 bases; bases with no gene match: 13. The CDR3 is 17 amino acids. CDR3 sequence (DNA): TGTGCCAGCAGTCCTCCCCCTGGCGGGACAGGGGGCAAGACCCAGTACTTC. Translated: CASSPPPGGTGGKTQYF.

As regards this clonotype: The junction and the germline gene differ at one end; a read error may be behind it. The CDR3 nucleotides are TGTGCCAGCAGCCAAGAACAGGGGGCTTCCTACGAGCAGTACTTC. Protein: CASSQEQGASYEQYF. V usage is TRBV4-3 and J usage is TRBJ2-7; 9 positions agree with TRBD1. CDR1 and CDR2 from the germline V gene are LGHNA and YSLEER. CDR3 size: 15 residues.

V is TRBV20-1 and J is TRBJ2-2; D unresolved. With 0 bases removed from V and 4 bases from J, the gap between germline ends came to 9 bases. This CDR3 is 14 amino acids long. Germline assignment: CDR1 DFQATT and CDR2 SNEGSKA (reference sequence). The CDR3 DNA reads as TGCAGTGCTAGAGATCCACTTCGCACCGGGGAGCTGTTTTTT. Its protein is CSARDPLRTGELFF.

The chain recombines TRBV18 with TRBJ2-1; 9 bases line up with TRBD1. Germline CDR1 reads KGHSH; CDR2 reads LQKENI. V trimming: 2 bases; J trimming: 4 bases; junction bases outside the gene matches: 0. CDR3 length: 14 amino acids. The CDR3 loop is CASSPGTGYNEQFF. DNA for the CDR3: TGTGCCAGCTCACCAGGGACAGGGTACAATGAGCAGTTCTTC.

This clonotype turned up a few times. V usage is TRBV6-5 and J usage is TRBJ1-2; D may be TRBD1 (5 bases). Trimming stripped 7 bases from V and 2 bases from J, with 14 bases between. The CDR3 consists of 14 residues. Germline CDR1 reads MNHEY; CDR2 reads SVGAGI. DNA of the CDR3: TGTGCCAGCATCCCGGTCGGACAAAACTATGGCTACACCTTC. This sequence encodes CASIPVGQNYGYTF.

The chain carries TRBV18 and TRBJ2-7, with 7 bases matching TRBD1. V shed 1 base, J shed 3 bases, and the junction held 0 bases outside the gene matches. This CDR3 is built from 13 residues. Germline V gives CDR1 KGHSH, CDR2 LQKENI. The CDR3 DNA reads TGTGCCAGCTCACCACGGGACAGCTACGAGCAGTACTTC. Translation gives CASSPRDSYEQYF.

This clonotype was counted between two and nine times. The V gene is TRBV19, the J gene TRBJ2-1, with D perhaps TRBD2 (6 bases). Germline CDR1 is LNHDA and CDR2 is SQIVND (reference sequence). The CDR3 contains 13 residues. V lost 5 bases to trimming and J lost 7 bases, with 12 bases between them. The CDR3 here is CASSPRRENEQFF. In DNA form, the CDR3 reads TGTGCCAGTAGTCCGAGGAGGGAAAATGAGCAGTTCTTC.

The chain carries TRBV12-3 or TRBV12-4 and TRBJ2-5; perhaps D is TRBD1 or TRBD2 (6 bases each). Trimming stripped 5 bases from V and 6 bases from J, with 22 bases between. The CDR3 consists of 16 residues. The CDR3 protein is CASSPPPGGTQKTQYF. The CDR3 coding sequence is TGTGCCAGCAGTCCTCCCCCTGGCGGGACACAGAAGACCCAGTACTTC.

The chain employs TRBV19 and TRBJ1-6; no definite D call. The CDR3 runs 13 residues. With 4 bases removed from V and 3 bases from J, the gap between germline ends came to 4 bases. Germline lookup yields CDR1 LNHDA and CDR2 SQIVND (reference sequence). The CDR3 sequence: CASSTSYNSPLHF. The CDR3 DNA follows: TGTGCCAGTAGTACGAGCTATAATTCACCCCTCCACTTT.

The V and J genes are TRBV12-3 or TRBV12-4 and TRBJ2-5; TRBD1 matches 9 bases. CDR3 length: 17 amino acids. V shed 5 bases and J 2 bases; nucleotides not matched to a gene: 12. The CDR3 DNA is TGTGCCAGCAGTCCTCCCCCTGGCGGGACAGGGCAAGAGACCCAGTACTTC. It translates to CASSPPPGGTGQETQYF.

The chain employs TRBV7-2 and TRBJ2-7, with 7 bases lining up with TRBD2. Germline V gives CDR1 SGHTA, CDR2 FQGNSA. The CDR3 has 13 residues. V trimming: 5 bases; J trimming: 2 bases; junction bases outside the gene matches: 3. CDR3 coding DNA: TGTGCCAGCAGCAGACGGGAGGCCTACGAGCAGTACTTC. Protein product: CASSRREAYEQYF.

V usage is TRBV30 and J usage is TRBJ2-1; tentative D call: TRBD2 (6 bases). Trimming removed 7 bases from V and 7 bases from J, with 17 bases in between. This CDR3 is 13 amino acids long. From germline, CDR1 is GTSNPN and CDR2 SVGIG (reference sequence). CDR3 nucleotides: TGTGCCTTCTGGACTACCCGCAAGAATGAGCAGTTCTTC. Translated: CAFWTTRKNEQFF. Using reference TRBV30 and TRBJ2-1 for the parts outside the CDR3, the full variable domain is SQTIHQWPATLVQPVGSPLSLECTVEGTSNPNLYWYRQAAGRGLQLLFYSVGIGQISSEVPQNLSASRPQDRQFILSSKKLLLSDSGFYLCAFWTTRKNEQFFGPGTRLTVL.

The chain is built from TRBV6-5 and TRBJ2-3; TRBD2 agrees at 9 bases. This CDR3 is built from 16 residues. The V gene end was trimmed by 4 bases and the J gene end by 4 bases; junction bases not matched to a gene: 9. Germline V CDR1 and CDR2: MNHEY, SVGAGI. CDR3 loop: CASSSRRASGADTQYF. The DNA of the CDR3 is TGTGCCAGCAGTTCCCGACGGGCTAGCGGGGCAGATACGCAGTATTTT.

The chain combines TRBV5-6 with TRBJ2-3; D is undetermined. V was cut by 4 bases and J by 6 bases, with 6 bases left in between. Germline-derived CDR1 and CDR2 are SGHDT and YYEEEE. The CDR3 consists of 11 residues. The CDR3 loop is CASSQVDTQYF. CDR3 in DNA: TGTGCCAGCAGCCAGGTGGATACGCAGTATTTT.

The chain couples TRBV6-5 to TRBJ1-1, with D maybe TRBD1 (5 bases). CDR3 length equals 18 residues. V lost 4 bases, J lost 5 bases, and 26 bases lay in between. Germline V gives CDR1 MNHEY, CDR2 SVGAGI. CDR3 protein: CASSSEGPRGGSGTEAFF. The CDR3 nucleotides read TGTGCCAGCAGTTCAGAGGGGCCTCGCGGAGGATCAGGAACTGAAGCTTTCTTT.

The chain combines TRBV12-3 or TRBV12-4 with TRBJ2-5, with 9 bases identical to TRBD1. The CDR3 runs to 18 residues. V trimming: 5 bases; J trimming: 3 bases; junction bases outside the gene matches: 16. The CDR3 here is CASSPPPGGTGTEETQYF. The CDR3 region has the DNA TGTGCCAGCAGTCCTCCCCCTGGCGGGACAGGGACAGAAGAGACCCAGTACTTC.

The J gene is TRBJ2-1, the V gene TRBV27, with 8 positions matching TRBD2. The V segment lost 7 bases and the J segment 3 bases; nucleotides outside the gene matches: 8. This CDR3 spans 15 amino acids. Germline V gene lookup returns CDR1 MNHEY and CDR2 SMNVEV (reference sequence). The CDR3 protein is CASTPRTSSYNEQFF. In DNA, the CDR3 is TGTGCCAGCACCCCTAGGACTAGCAGCTACAATGAGCAGTTCTTC.

This sequence joins TRBV12-3 or TRBV12-4 and TRBJ2-7, with TRBD1 identical over 7 bases. V lost 5 bases to trimming and J lost 4 bases; unmatched junction nucleotides: 8. The CDR3 runs 14 residues. This CDR3 reads CASSPEGGGYEQYF. The CDR3 DNA follows: TGTGCCAGCAGTCCAGAAGGGGGCGGGTACGAGCAGTACTTC.

The chain has TRBV12-3 or TRBV12-4 and TRBJ2-5, with D unresolved. The CDR3 runs to 16 residues. Between the trimmed V and J ends, which lost 3 bases and 3 bases, there was a span of 17 bases. CDR3 bases: TGTGCCAGCAGTTTTTTTGGAAGTACACCTAAAGAGACCCAGTACTTC. It specifies CASSFFGSTPKETQYF.

The rearrangement uses TRBV5-1 and TRBJ1-1; D is perhaps TRBD1 (5 bases). CDR1 SGHRS and CDR2 YFSETQ come from the germline V gene. This CDR3 is built from 14 residues. V was clipped by 3 bases and J by 1 base, with 10 bases between them. The CDR3 nucleotides read TGCGCCAGCAGCTCGGGACCGACGAACACTGAAGCTTTCTTT. This codes for CASSSGPTNTEAFF.

Notes on this clonotype: One end of the junction varies from germline; a read error may be responsible. V usage is TRBV6-6 and J usage is TRBJ2-1; 12 nucleotides agree with TRBD2. CDR3 size: 16 residues. Germline CDR1 MNHNY, CDR2 SVGAGI (reference sequence). The CDR3 DNA reads TGCGCCAGCAGCCGACTAGCGGGAGCGGGGAACAATGAGCAGTTCTTC. Encoded protein: CASSRLAGAGNNEQFF.

There are a few counts of this clonotype. This rearrangement joins TRBV5-1 to TRBJ2-7; TRBD1 aligns across 9 bases. Germline V lookup: CDR1 SGHRS, CDR2 YFSETQ. V lost 1 base and J lost 2; bases outside the gene matches: 4. This CDR3 region has 15 residues. Here the CDR3 DNA reads TGCGCCAGCAGCTTGACAGGGGGCAGAACCTACGAGCAGTACTTC. Its translation is CASSLTGGRTYEQYF.

The chain combines TRBV7-9 with TRBJ1-2; possible D gene TRBD1, 6 bases. V lost 5 bases to trimming and J lost 4 bases, with 17 bases between them. CDR1 and CDR2 from the germline V gene are SEHNR and FQNEAQ (reference sequence). The CDR3 has 15 amino acids. CDR3 protein: CASSQRRSGAYGYTF. The CDR3 DNA reads TGTGCCAGCAGCCAGAGACGTTCAGGGGCCTATGGCTACACCTTC.

This clonotype was counted only a few times. The rearrangement links TRBV5-1 to TRBJ2-3; D perhaps matches TRBD2 (5 bases). V lost 0 bases to trimming and J lost 4 bases, with 9 bases between them. There are 14 residues in the CDR3. Per germline, CDR1 SGHRS and CDR2 YFSETQ. In nucleotides, the CDR3 is TGCGCCAGCAGCTTGGGGGTGCGGGCAGATACGCAGTATTTT. Its translation is CASSLGVRADTQYF. Variable domain in full (rest from reference TRBV5-1 and TRBJ2-3): KAGVTQTPRYLIKTRGQQVTLSCSPISGHRSVSWYQQTPGQGLQFLFEYFSETQRNKGNFPGRFSGRQFSNSRSEMNVSTLELGDSALYLCASSLGVRADTQYFGPGTRLTVL.

The chain employs TRBV7-2 and TRBJ2-5, with D unresolved. V was pared by 8 bases and J by 0 bases, with 16 bases between. The CDR3 is 15 amino acids. Per the germline V gene, CDR1 is SGHTA and CDR2 is FQGNSA. Here the CDR3 reads CASSLGRRNQETQYF. CDR3 DNA: TGTGCCAGCTCCCTAGGCCGACGGAACCAAGAGACCCAGTACTTC.